This T cell receptor (beta chain) was recovered during a study of regulatory T cells in long-lasting Graves disease. Regarding the study as a whole: More public clonotypes were shared by persistent patients (under 3,000) than by new patients (around 990). Newly diagnosed disease favored TRBV20-1 and TRBJ2-1 over persistent disease.

Time point indicated: persistent/refractory GD, antithyroid drugs over 5 years with positive TRAb. From RNA extracted from PBMCs, the TCR library was made. Arm-PCR with iRepertoire HTBI primers amplified the CDR3 regions for these TCR beta libraries. Using its own MiXCR run on the multiplex PCR reads, TCRdb lists one record per CDR3 protein. The sample contains about half a million distinct CDR3 sequences, 22% of which appear only once. The trim removed 4 bases at V and 8 bases at J, leaving 11 bases unmatched. Germline lookup yields CDR1 SGHAT and CDR2 FQDESV (reference sequence). CDR3 length: 17 amino acids. This clonotype was observed a few times. Its antigen is unidentified.

The chain carries TRBV11-1 and TRBJ2-1, with 13 bases matching TRBD2. Source: peripheral blood mononuclear cells (PBMCs), taken when the disease was refractory, from a patient treated with antithyroid drugs. The sequence came from a female donor with Graves disease. CDR3 sequence reads: CASSSPRGLAGVHEQFF. The CDR3 DNA is TGTGCCAGCAGCTCGCCCCGAGGACTAGCGGGAGTACATGAGCAGTTCTTC.